The entry below gives a single T cell receptor (beta chain) sequence along with its context. Antigen specificity is unknown. A multiplex PCR was run with 60 Vbeta primers and 13 Jbeta primers. Authors' methods: A later analysis tallied some 80 million unique TCR beta chains, around 9.9 million of them shared. The repertoire was sequenced with immunoSEQ multiplex PCR; TCRdb's copy has only in-frame clones and lacks some. The V and J calls and clone size are taken from that table; D and trimming were inferred from the DNA. The sample lists about 160,000 clones, 75% to 90% seen once, with roughly 2% in the top ten. The data were taken from a study of cytomegalovirus exposure and HLA in healthy donors. Study-level points and caveats: CMV serostatus stood as the only immune exposure information on hand. The authors assumed roughly uniform sequencing depth across donors for presence/absence analyses.

The CDR3 length is 14 residues. CDR1 MNHEY and CDR2 SMNVEV come from the germline V gene (reference sequence). V shed 6 bases, J shed 6 bases, and the junction held 7 bases outside the gene matches. The chain carries TRBV27 and TRBJ2-2; the match to TRBD2 covers 7 bases. This TCR was sampled from a woman younger than 30 in good health and CMV-seronegative. The sequenced sample consisted of PBMCs. The CDR3 sequence: CASSHGLVSGELFF. The CDR3 DNA reads as TGTGCCAGCAGCCACGGACTAGTTTCCGGGGAGCTGTTTTTT.